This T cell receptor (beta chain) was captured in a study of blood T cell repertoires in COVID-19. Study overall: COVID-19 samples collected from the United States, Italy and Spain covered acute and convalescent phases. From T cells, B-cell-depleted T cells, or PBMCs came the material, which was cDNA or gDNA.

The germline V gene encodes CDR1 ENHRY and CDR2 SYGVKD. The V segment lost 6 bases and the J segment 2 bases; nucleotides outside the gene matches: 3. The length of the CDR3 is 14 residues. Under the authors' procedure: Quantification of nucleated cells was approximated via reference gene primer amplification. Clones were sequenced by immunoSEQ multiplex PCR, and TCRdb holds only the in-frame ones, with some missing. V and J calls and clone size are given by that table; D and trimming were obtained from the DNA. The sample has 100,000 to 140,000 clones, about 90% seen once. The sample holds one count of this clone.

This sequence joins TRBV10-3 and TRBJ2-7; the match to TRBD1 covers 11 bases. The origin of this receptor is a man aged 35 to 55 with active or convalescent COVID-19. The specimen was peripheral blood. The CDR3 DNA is TGTGCCATCAGCATGGACAGGGGGCCCTACGAGCAGTACTTC. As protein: CAISMDRGPYEQYF.